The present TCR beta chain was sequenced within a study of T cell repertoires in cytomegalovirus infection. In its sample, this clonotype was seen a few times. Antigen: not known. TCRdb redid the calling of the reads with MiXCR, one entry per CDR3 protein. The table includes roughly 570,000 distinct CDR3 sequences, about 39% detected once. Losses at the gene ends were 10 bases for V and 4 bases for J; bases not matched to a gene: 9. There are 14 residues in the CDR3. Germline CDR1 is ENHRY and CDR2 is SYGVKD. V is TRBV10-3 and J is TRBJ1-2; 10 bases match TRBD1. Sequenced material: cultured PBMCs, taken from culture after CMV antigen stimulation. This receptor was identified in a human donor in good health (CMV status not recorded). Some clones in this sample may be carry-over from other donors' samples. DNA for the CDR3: TGTGCCACAAACGGGGGGACAGGGGCCTATGGCTACACCTTC. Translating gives CATNGGTGAYGYTF.